This T cell receptor beta chain was found in a study of identical twins (dated by TCRdb to 2016 to 2018). With regard to the full study: TCR alpha and beta repertoires from monozygotic twins, unrelated adults of various ages and cord blood were deep-sequenced to test whether fetal clonotypes persist. To rule out contamination, the twin experiments were replicated at different times with different library preparation protocols. Here is what the overall study found, with its caveats: In monozygotic twins, out-of-frame TCR alpha sharing was systematically underestimated by recombination models, although the models agreed with sharing between unrelated individuals. Fewer insertions were carried by abundant cord blood beta clonotypes, a similar but weaker trend appeared in young adult naive repertoires, and no such trend appeared in memory repertoires. Because the same donors could not be followed over many years, the conclusions depended on cross-sectional statistical analysis. A weaker excess of twin sharing was found in beta out-of-frame sequences because the signal-to-noise ratio was lowered by fewer shared sequences. Invariant T cells such as MAIT and iNKT could partly confound zero-insertion analyses, although diverse VJ usage argued against such confounding for most clonotypes. Out-of-frame TCR alpha sequences shared between twins showed an excess of low generation-probability sequences compared with coincidental sharing between unrelated individuals.

Every donor was a healthy Caucasian. Three pairs of female monozygotic twins, all aged roughly 18 to 29 years, were included in the twin cohort. CD4+ and CD8+ T cell populations were isolated with positive isolation kits from Invitrogen. Worth noting for this clonotype: Its target antigen remains unknown. Base qualities are not at hand, and no much larger clone is one base apart.

Library method: 5' RACE. TCRdb lists the instrument as Illumina HiSeq 2000. Template switching added a universal primer binding site, and the final cDNA carried a unique molecular identifier that allowed TCR cDNA molecules to be counted accurately. Specific primers in the conserved constant-segment region were used to synthesize first-strand cDNA for the TCR alpha and beta chains. Each cDNA library was double barcoded, with a SMART-Mk sample barcode plus Illumina barcodes, to control for contamination. Two successive PCR steps introduced TruSeq adapter sequences along with Illumina sample barcodes. The TCR alpha and beta cDNA libraries were sequenced on the Illumina HiSeq platform using custom primers. In the source study's methods: Raw reads were processed with MiGEC to extract unique molecular identifiers, and MiXCR was used to determine CDR3 positions. Recombination models were inferred per individual with the repgenHMM and IGoR tools using an EM algorithm. The tcR package in R was used for shared clonotype analysis, with sharing normalized by the product of cloneset sizes. To study raw recombination without the effects of thymic and clonal selection, out-of-frame nonproductive sequences were analyzed. The public reads were run again by TCRdb, first through fastp at Q25 and then through MiXCR, and only productive beta chains were kept. Each entry is one CDR3 protein sequence, shown with its most common DNA and genes. These V and J calls rely on TCRdb rather than the paper's analysis. For this sample there are around 500,000 distinct CDR3 sequences; 14% appear just once. The biggest ten clones account for about 0.54% of the sample.

These data were likewise used in another study, on yellow fever vaccine responses in identical twins. Drawing on the second study: According to the authors, the vaccine-induced T cell response in identical twins seemed to be partly convergent and partly specific to each individual. Focusing on identical twins, the study followed the T cell clones that responded to the vaccine, and did so with precision.

What was sequenced was CD4+ T cells sorted from blood. This receptor was identified in a woman aged 18-29 years in good health.

DNA sequence: TGCAGTGCTAGCGGGACGGTAAGCTACGAGCAGTACTTC. Translated, it reads CSASGTVSYEQYF. The chain is made from TRBV20-1 and TRBJ2-7; the D segment might be TRBD1 or TRBD2, since each matches 5 bases. CDR1 DFQATT and CDR2 SNEGSKA were looked up in the germline V gene (reference sequence). The CDR3 starts with the cysteine, ends with the phenylalanine, and has 13 residues. Just the 39-base CDR3 DNA is kept, in frame starting at base 1. V loses 3 bases, J loses 3 bases, and the germline ends lie 12 bases apart.